What follows are 6 T cell receptor beta chains derived from one specimen sequenced in a study of T cell responses to AZD1222 COVID-19 vaccine. Here immunoSEQ multiplex PCR was the method, and the copy in TCRdb shows in-frame clones only, minus some. The sample lists some 170,000 clones, about 88% occurring once. The sample in question was peripheral blood, obtained on day 0 of AZD1222 vaccination. All receptors derive from an adult in good health.

CDR3 residues: CASSPRGDRAHSGNTIYF. The DNA of the CDR3 is TGTGCCAGCAGCCCCAGGGGGGACAGGGCCCACTCTGGAAACACCATATATTTT. J is TRBJ1-3 and V is TRBV11-2, with 9 bases lining up with TRBD1. The CDR3 has 18 amino acids. Germline V gives CDR1 SGHAT, CDR2 FQNNGV. With 5 bases clipped from V and 0 bases from J, the junction kept 11 bases outside the gene matches. The full variable domain, in which reference TRBV11-2 and TRBJ1-3 provide the parts outside the CDR3, is EAGVAQSPRYKIIEKRQSVAFWCNPISGHATLYWYQQILGQGPKLLIQFQNNGVVDDSQLPKDRFSAERLKGVDSTLKIQPAKLEDSAVYLCASSPRGDRAHSGNTIYFGEGSWLTVV.

The genes are TRBV6-6 and TRBJ2-3; D remains ambiguous. The CDR3 spans 13 residues. CDR1 and CDR2 (germline): MNHNY, SVGAGI (reference sequence). The V gene lost 7 bases and the J gene lost 1 base, with 9 bases spanning the gap. CDR3 sequence reads: CASNAKGTDTQYF. The CDR3, as DNA: TGTGCCAGCAACGCCAAGGGCACAGATACGCAGTATTTT.

This chain connects TRBV6-5 to TRBJ1-2; TRBD1 matches at 10 bases. With V trimmed by 2 bases and J by 4 bases, 4 bases remained unmatched. The CDR3 extends over 15 amino acids. Germline V gives CDR1 MNHEY, CDR2 SVGAGI. Written as DNA, the CDR3 is TGTGCCAGCAGTTACCAGGGACAGGGGATCTATGGCTACACCTTC. Translation: CASSYQGQGIYGYTF.

This clone was recorded a few times. The chain links TRBV7-9 to TRBJ1-1; maybe TRBD1 (6 bases). The CDR3 is 15 amino acids. V gave up 2 bases and J gave up 6 bases, with 16 bases separating them. Germline V gene lookup returns CDR1 SEHNR and CDR2 FQNEAQ (reference sequence). The CDR3 region has the DNA TGTGCCAGCAGCTTAATCGGCAGGGGCTGGTCTGAAGCTTTCTTT. Translating gives CASSLIGRGWSEAFF.

V usage is TRBV5-1 and J usage is TRBJ1-4; D might be TRBD1 (5 bases). The CDR3 runs 15 residues. Trimming pared 0 bases from V and 8 bases from J, leaving 14 bases between. Germline assignment: CDR1 SGHRS and CDR2 YFSETQ. The CDR3 protein is CASSLVGQGGEKLFF. The CDR3 bases are TGCGCCAGCAGCTTGGTGGGGCAGGGCGGGGAAAAACTGTTTTTT.

This clone appeared once. The J gene is TRBJ1-3, the V gene TRBV11-2; D gene ambiguous. The V end lost 6 bases, the J end lost 0 bases, and 15 bases lay between the germline ends. Germline assignment: CDR1 SGHAT and CDR2 FQNNGV. This CDR3 spans 16 amino acids. The CDR3 sequence is CASSQIRTYSGNTIYF. The CDR3 nucleotides read TGTGCCAGCAGTCAAATTAGGACCTACTCTGGAAACACCATATATTTT.